This TCR beta chain was found in a study of T cell repertoires in cytomegalovirus infection. Across the whole study: Matching HLA type, along with CMV infection, was indicated by public TCR beta signatures.

Regarding this clonotype: Its antigen remains unidentified.

Whole-study findings and limits: The response measured ex vivo was dominated by TCR beta clonotypes (HLA-C-restricted and CMV-specific). People with CMV and the relevant HLA were identified by cumulative public TCR beta family frequency.

In TCRdb, the reads were re-called with MiXCR into one record per CDR3 protein. The table records around 300,000 distinct CDR3 sequences, 22% of them present only once. This CDR3 contains 14 residues. Between the trimmed V and J ends, which lost 6 bases and 4 bases, there was a span of 15 bases. The TCR originated in a human donor in good health (CMV status not recorded). Some clones in this sample may be carry-over from other donors' samples. The material sequenced was cultured PBMCs, taken from culture after CMV antigen stimulation. V usage is TRBV12-3 or TRBV12-4 and J usage is TRBJ2-5; D is perhaps TRBD1 or TRBD2 (5 bases each). This CDR3 is CASRRGEFLETQYF. The CDR3 nucleotides are TGTGCCAGCAGGAGAGGGGAGTTTTTAGAGACCCAGTACTTC.